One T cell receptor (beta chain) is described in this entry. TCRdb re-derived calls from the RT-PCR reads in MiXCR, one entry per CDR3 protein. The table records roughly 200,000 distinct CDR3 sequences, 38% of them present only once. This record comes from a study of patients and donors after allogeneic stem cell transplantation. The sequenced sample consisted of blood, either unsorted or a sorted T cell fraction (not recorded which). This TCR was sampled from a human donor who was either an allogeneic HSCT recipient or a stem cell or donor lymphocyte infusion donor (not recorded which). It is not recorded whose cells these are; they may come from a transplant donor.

In DNA, the CDR3 is TGTGCCAGCACCCACAGGGAGGGCCGTTATGGCTACACCTTC. It yields the protein CASTHREGRYGYTF. The V and J genes are TRBV6-6 and TRBJ1-2, with D possibly TRBD1 on 6 matching bases. The CDR3 runs to 14 residues. Germline CDR1 reads MNHNY; CDR2 reads SVGAGI (reference sequence). The V and J ends lost 7 bases and 5 bases respectively, with 17 bases between them.